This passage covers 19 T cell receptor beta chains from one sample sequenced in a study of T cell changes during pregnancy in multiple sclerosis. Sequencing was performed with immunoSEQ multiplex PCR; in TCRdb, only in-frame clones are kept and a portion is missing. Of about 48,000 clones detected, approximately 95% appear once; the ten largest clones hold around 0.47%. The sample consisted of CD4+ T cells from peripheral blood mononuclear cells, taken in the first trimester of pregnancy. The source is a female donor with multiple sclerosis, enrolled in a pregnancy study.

The CDR3 DNA follows: TGTGCCAGCAGTCCCACATCGAACACTGAAGCTTTCTTT. It is translated as CASSPTSNTEAFF. This sequence joins TRBV6-5 and TRBJ1-1, with D hard to call. The CDR3 extends over 13 amino acids. CDR1 and CDR2 (germline): MNHEY, SVGAGI. Trimming stripped 5 bases from V and 1 base from J, with 8 bases between.

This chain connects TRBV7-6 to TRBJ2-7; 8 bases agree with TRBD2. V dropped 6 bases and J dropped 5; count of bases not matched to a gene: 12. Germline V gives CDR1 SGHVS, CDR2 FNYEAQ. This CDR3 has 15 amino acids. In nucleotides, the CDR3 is TGTGCCAGCAGTCCCCTTAGCGGGACCCTTAACGAGCAGTACTTC. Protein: CASSPLSGTLNEQYF.

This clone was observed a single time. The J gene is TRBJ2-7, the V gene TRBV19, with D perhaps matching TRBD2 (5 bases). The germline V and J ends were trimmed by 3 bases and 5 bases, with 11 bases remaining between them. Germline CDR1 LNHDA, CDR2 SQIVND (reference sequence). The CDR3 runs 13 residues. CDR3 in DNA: TGTGCCAGTAGTATTGAGGGCCTAAACGAGCAGTACTTC. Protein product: CASSIEGLNEQYF.

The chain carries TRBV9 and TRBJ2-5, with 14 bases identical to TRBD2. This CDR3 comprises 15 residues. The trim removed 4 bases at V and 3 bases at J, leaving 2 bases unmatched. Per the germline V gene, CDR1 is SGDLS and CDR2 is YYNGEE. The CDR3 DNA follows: TGTGCCAGCAGCACGGGACTAGCGGGGGAAGAGACCCAGTACTTC. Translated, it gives CASSTGLAGEETQYF.

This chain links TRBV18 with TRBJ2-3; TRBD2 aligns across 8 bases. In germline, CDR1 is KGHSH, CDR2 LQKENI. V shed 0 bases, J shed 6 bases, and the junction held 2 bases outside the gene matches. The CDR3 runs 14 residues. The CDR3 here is CASSPPASGDTQYF. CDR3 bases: TGTGCCAGCTCACCACCGGCTAGCGGGGATACGCAGTATTTT.

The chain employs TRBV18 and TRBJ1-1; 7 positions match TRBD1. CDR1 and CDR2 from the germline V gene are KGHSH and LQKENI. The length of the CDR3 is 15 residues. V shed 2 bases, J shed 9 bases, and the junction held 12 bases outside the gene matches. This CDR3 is CASSPGDVTQGQAFF. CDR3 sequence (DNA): TGTGCCAGCTCACCAGGGGATGTAACACAGGGGCAAGCTTTCTTT.

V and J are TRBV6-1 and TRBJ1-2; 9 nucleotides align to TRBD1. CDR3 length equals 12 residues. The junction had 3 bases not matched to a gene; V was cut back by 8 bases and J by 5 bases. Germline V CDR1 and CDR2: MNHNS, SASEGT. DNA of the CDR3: TGTGCCAGCGGGACAGGGTCATATGGCTACACCTTC. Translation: CASGTGSYGYTF.

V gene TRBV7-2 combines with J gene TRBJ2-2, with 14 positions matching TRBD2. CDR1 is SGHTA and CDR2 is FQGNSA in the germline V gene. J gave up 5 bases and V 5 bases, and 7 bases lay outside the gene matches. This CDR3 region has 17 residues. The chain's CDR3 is CASSPPGTSGGTGELFF. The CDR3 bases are TGTGCCAGCAGCCCCCCGGGGACTAGCGGGGGAACCGGGGAGCTGTTTTTT.

The CDR3 loop is CASSLLQGAYNEQFF. In DNA, the CDR3 is TGTGCCAGCAGCTTGCTACAGGGAGCCTACAATGAGCAGTTCTTC. The V gene is TRBV5-8, the J gene TRBJ2-1; possible D gene TRBD1, 6 bases. Germline lookup yields CDR1 SGHTS and CDR2 YDEGEE. Deletions cut 1 base from V and 2 bases from J, with 10 bases between. The CDR3 consists of 15 residues.

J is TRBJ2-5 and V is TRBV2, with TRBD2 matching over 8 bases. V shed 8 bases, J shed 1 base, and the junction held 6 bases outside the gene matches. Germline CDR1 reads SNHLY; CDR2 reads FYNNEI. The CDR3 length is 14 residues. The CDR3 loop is CASLDGGAQETQYF. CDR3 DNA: TGTGCCAGCTTAGACGGGGGGGCCCAAGAGACCCAGTACTTC.

The DNA of the CDR3 is TGTGCCAGCAGTTACTCGACAGTCACTGAAGCTTTCTTT. It translates to CASSYSTVTEAFF. V gene TRBV6-5 combines with J gene TRBJ1-1; the D gene is possibly TRBD1 (5 bases). Looked up from germline, CDR1 is MNHEY and CDR2 is SVGAGI. Trimming left V 0 bases short and J 4 bases short, with 6 bases between. There are 13 residues in the CDR3.

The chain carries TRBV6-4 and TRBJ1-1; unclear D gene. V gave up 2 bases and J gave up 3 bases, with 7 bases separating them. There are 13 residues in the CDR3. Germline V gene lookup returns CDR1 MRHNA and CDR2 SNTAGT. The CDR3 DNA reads TGTGCCAGCAGTGACCGACAAGACACTGAAGCTTTCTTT. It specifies CASSDRQDTEAFF.

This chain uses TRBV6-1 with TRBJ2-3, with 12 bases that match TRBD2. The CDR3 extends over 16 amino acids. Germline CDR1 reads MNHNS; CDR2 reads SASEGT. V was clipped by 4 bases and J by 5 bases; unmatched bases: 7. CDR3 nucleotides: TGTGCCAGCAGTGCGCTAGCGGGGGGGCCGGGAGATACGCAGTATTTT. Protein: CASSALAGGPGDTQYF.

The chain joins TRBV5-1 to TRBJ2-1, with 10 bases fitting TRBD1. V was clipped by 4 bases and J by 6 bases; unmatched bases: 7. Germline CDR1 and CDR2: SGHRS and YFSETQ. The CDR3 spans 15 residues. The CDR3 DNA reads TGCGCCAGCAGCCGAGACCGGGACAGGGGCAATGAGCAGTTCTTC. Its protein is CASSRDRDRGNEQFF.

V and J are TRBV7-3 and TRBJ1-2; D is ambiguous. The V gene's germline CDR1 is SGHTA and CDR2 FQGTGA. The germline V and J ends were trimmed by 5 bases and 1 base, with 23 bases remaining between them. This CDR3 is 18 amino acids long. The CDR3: CASSLRPNTRELNYGYTF. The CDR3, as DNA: TGTGCCAGCAGCCTACGTCCAAATACCCGAGAGCTTAACTATGGCTACACCTTC. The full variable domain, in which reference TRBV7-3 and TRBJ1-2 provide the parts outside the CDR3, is GAGVSQTPSNKVTEKGKYVELRCDPISGHTALYWYRQSLGQGPEFLIYFQGTGAADDSGLPNDRFFAVRPEGSVSTLKIQRTERGDSAVYLCASSLRPNTRELNYGYTFGSGTRLTVV.

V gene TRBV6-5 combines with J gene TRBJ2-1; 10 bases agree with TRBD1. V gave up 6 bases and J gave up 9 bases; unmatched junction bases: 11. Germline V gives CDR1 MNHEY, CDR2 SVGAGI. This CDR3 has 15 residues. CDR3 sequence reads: CASRRTGGGEGEQFF. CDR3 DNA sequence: TGTGCCAGCAGGCGGACAGGGGGAGGTGAAGGTGAGCAGTTCTTC.

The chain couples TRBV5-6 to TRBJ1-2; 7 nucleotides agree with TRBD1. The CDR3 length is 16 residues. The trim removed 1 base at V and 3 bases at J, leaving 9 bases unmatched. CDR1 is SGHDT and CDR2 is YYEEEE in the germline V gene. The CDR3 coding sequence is TGTGCCAGCAGCTTGATACAGGGGCTTTACGACTATGGCTACACCTTC. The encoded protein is CASSLIQGLYDYGYTF.

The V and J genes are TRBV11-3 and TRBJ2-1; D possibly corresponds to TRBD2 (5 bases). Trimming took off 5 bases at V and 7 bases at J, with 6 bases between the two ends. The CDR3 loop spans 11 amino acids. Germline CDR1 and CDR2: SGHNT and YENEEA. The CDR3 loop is CASSPGNEQFF. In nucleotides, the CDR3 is TGTGCCAGCAGCCCGGGAAATGAGCAGTTCTTC.

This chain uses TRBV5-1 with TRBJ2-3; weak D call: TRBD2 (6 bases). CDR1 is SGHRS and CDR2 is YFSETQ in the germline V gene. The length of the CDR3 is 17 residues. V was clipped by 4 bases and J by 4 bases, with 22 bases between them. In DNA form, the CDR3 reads TGCGCCAGCAGCCCGGGACGGGGGAGCGAAGTCCCAGATACGCAGTATTTT. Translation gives CASSPGRGSEVPDTQYF. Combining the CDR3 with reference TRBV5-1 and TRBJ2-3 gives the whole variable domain KAGVTQTPRYLIKTRGQQVTLSCSPISGHRSVSWYQQTPGQGLQFLFEYFSETQRNKGNFPGRFSGRQFSNSRSEMNVSTLELGDSALYLCASSPGRGSEVPDTQYFGPGTRLTVL.